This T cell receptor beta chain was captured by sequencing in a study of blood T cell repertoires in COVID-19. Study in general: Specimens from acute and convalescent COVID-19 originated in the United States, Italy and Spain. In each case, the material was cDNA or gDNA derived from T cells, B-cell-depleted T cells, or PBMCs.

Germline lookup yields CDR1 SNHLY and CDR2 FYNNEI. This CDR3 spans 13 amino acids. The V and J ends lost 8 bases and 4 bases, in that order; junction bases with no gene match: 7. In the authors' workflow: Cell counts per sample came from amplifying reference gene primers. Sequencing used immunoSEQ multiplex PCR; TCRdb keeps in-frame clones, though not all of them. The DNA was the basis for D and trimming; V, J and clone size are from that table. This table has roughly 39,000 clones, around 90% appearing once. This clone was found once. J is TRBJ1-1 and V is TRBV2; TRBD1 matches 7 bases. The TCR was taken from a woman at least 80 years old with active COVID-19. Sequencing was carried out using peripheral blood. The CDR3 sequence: CASVQGVSTEAFF. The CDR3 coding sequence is TGTGCCAGCGTCCAGGGGGTAAGCACTGAAGCTTTCTTT.